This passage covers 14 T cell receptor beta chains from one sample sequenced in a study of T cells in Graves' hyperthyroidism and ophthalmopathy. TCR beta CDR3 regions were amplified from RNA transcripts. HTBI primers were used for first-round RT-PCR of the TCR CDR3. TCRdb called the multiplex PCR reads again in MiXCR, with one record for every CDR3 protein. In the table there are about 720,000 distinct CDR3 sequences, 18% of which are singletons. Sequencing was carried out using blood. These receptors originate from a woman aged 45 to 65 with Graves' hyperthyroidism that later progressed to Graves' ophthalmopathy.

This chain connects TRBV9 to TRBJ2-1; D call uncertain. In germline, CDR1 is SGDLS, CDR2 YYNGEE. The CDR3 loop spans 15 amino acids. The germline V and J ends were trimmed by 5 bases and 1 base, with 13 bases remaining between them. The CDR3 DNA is TGTGCCAGCAGTCCAGAATGGATTTCCTACAATGAGCAGTTCTTC. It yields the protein CASSPEWISYNEQFF. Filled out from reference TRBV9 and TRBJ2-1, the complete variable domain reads DSGVTQTPKHLITATGQRVTLRCSPRSGDLSVYWYQQSLDQGLQFLIQYYNGEERAKGNILERFSAQQFPDLHSELNLSSLELGDSALYFCASSPEWISYNEQFFGPGTRLTVL.

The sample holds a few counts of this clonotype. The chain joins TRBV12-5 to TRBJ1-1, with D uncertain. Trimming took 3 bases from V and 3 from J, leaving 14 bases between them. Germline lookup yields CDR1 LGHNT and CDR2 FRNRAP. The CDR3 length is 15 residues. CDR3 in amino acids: CASGFGSGRDTEAFF. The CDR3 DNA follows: TGTGCTAGTGGTTTCGGCTCCGGCAGAGACACTGAAGCTTTCTTT.

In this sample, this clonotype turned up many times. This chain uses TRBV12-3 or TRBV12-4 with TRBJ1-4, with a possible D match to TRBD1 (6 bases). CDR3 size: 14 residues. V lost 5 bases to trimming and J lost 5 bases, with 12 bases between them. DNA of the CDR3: TGTGCCAGCAGTCAGGACAGCCAGAATGAAAAACTGTTTTTT. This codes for CASSQDSQNEKLFF.

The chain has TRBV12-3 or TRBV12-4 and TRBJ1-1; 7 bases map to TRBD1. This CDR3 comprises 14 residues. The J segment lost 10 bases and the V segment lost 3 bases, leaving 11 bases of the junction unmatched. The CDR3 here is CASSLGTGDWRAFF. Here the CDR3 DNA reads TGTGCCAGCAGTTTGGGCACAGGGGATTGGCGAGCTTTCTTT.

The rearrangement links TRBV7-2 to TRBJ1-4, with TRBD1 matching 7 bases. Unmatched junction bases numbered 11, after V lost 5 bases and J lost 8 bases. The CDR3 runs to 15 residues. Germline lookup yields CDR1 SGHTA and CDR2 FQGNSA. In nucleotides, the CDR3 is TGTGCCAGCAGCCACAACAGGGCAGGGGGAGAAAAACTGTTTTTT. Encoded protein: CASSHNRAGGEKLFF.

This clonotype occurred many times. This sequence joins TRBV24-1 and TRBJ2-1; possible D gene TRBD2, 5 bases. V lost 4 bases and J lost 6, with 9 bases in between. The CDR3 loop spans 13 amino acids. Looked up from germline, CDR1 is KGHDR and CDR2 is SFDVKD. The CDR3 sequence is CATSDPGLNEQFF. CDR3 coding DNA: TGTGCCACCAGTGACCCCGGACTCAATGAGCAGTTCTTC.

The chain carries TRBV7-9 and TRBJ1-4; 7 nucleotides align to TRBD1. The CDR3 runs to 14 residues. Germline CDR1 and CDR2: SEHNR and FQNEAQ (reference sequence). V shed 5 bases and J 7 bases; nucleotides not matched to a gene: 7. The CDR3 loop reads CASSQGGGLEKLFF. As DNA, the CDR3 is TGTGCCAGCAGCCAGGGGGGCGGACTTGAAAAACTGTTTTTT.

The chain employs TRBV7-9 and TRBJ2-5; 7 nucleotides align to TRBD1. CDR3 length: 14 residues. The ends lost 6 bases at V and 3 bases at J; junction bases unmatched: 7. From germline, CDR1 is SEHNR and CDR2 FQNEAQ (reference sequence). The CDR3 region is CASSRITGEETQYF. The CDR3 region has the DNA TGTGCCAGCAGTCGGATAACAGGGGAAGAGACCCAGTACTTC.

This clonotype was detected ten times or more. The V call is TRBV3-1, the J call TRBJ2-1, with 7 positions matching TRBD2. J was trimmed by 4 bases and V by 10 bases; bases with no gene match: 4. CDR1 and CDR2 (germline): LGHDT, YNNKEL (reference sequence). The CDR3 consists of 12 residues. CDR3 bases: TGTGCCACCGACGGGGGGTACAATGAGCAGTTCTTC. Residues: CATDGGYNEQFF.

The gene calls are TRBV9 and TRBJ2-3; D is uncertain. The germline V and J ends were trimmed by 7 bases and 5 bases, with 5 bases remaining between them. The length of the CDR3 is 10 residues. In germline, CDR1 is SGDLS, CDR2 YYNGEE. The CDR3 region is CASGEDTQYF. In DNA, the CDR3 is TGTGCCAGCGGAGAAGATACGCAGTATTTT.

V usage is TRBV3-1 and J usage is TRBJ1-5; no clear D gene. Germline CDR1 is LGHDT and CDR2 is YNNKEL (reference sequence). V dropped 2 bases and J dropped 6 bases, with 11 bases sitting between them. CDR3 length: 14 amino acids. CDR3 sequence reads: CASSQMPGGQPQHF. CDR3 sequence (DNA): TGTGCCAGCAGCCAAATGCCGGGAGGTCAGCCCCAGCATTTT.

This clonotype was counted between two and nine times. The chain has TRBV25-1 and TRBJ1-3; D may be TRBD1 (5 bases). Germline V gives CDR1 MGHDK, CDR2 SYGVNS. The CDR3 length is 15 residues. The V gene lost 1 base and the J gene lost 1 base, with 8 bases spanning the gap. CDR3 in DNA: TGTGCCAGCAGTGAATGGGGGGTTTCTGGAAACACCATATATTTT. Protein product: CASSEWGVSGNTIYF.

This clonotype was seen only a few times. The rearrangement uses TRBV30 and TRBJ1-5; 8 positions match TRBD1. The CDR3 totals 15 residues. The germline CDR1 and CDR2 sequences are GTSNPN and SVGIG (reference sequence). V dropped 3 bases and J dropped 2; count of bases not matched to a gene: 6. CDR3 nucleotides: TGTGCCTGGAGCCCCGGACAGGGAGGCAATCAGCCCCAGCATTTT. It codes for CAWSPGQGGNQPQHF. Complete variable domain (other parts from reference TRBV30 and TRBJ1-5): SQTIHQWPATLVQPVGSPLSLECTVEGTSNPNLYWYRQAAGRGLQLLFYSVGIGQISSEVPQNLSASRPQDRQFILSSKKLLLSDSGFYLCAWSPGQGGNQPQHFGDGTRLSIL.

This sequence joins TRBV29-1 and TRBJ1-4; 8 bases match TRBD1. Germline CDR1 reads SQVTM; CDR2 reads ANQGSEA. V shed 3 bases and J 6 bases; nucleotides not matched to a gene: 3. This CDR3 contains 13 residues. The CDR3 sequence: CSVETGVDEKLFF. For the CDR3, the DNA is TGCAGCGTTGAGACAGGGGTTGATGAAAAACTGTTTTTT.